This T cell receptor (beta chain) was identified in a study of cytomegalovirus exposure and HLA in healthy donors. Study-wide points: Analyzed later, most CMV-associated TCR beta chains appeared HLA-restricted. While the bulk of TCR sequences proved rare, some public TCRs turned up in many donors. Per a later analysis, HLA-associated TCR beta chains showed more clonal expansion than other, equally common TCR beta chains. Some V segments could not be told apart, so they were left out, TRBV6-2 and TRBV6-3 among them.

Primers for the PCR totalled 60 Vbeta and 13 Jbeta. Measured with immunoSEQ multiplex PCR; TCRdb has only the in-frame clones, and not every one. Of around 100,000 clones in the sample, roughly 78% were seen once. As regards this clone: Its antigen remains unknown.

The germline CDR1 and CDR2 sequences are SEHNR and FQNEAQ (reference sequence). Unmatched junction bases numbered 4, after V lost 0 bases and J lost 3 bases. This CDR3 has 15 amino acids. This clonotype was sampled from a male donor in good health and CMV-seropositive. The J gene is TRBJ2-7, the V gene TRBV7-9; 8 nucleotides align to TRBD1. The specimen sequenced was PBMCs. Here the CDR3 reads CASSLAHGQGYEQYF. As DNA, the CDR3 is TGTGCCAGCAGCTTAGCTCACGGACAGGGCTACGAGCAGTACTTC.